This T cell receptor (beta chain) was sequenced for a study of shared clonotypes between healthy human individuals. Study outcomes and limitations: Around 5% of naive CD4 clonotypes were common to a few donors.

Deletions cut 3 bases from V and 1 base from J, with 9 bases between. The V gene's germline CDR1 is SGHRS and CDR2 YFSETQ. The CDR3 sequence is 14 residues long. The table lists this clone with a few counts. Its antigen is undetermined. Produced via immunoSEQ multiplex PCR; TCRdb's table is partial and in-frame only. Seen here are some 1 million clones, approximately 72% observed once, and the top ten hold about 1.5%. V gene TRBV5-1 combines with J gene TRBJ2-3; D uncertain. Material: memory CD4+ T cells sorted from blood. This sample's subset: CD45RA-negative fraction. The TCR sequence derives from a man younger than 35 in good health. The CDR3 coding sequence is TGCGCCAGCAGCTCTACAGCAGGCACAGATACGCAGTATTTT. Amino acids: CASSSTAGTDTQYF.